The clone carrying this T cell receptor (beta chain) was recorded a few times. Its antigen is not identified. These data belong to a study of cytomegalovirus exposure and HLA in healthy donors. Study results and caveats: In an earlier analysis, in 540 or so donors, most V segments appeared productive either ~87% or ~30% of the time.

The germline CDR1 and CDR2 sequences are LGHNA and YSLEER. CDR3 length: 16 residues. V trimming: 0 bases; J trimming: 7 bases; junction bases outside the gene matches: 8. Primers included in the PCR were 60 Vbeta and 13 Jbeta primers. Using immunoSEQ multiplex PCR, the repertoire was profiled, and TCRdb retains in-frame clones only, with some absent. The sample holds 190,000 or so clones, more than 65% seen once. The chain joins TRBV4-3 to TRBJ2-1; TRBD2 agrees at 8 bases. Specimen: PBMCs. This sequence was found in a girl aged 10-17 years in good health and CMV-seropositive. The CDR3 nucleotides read TGCGCCAGCAGCCAAGAGTCGGGGGGGGCGGGTAATGAGCAGTTCTTC. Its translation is CASSQESGGAGNEQFF.